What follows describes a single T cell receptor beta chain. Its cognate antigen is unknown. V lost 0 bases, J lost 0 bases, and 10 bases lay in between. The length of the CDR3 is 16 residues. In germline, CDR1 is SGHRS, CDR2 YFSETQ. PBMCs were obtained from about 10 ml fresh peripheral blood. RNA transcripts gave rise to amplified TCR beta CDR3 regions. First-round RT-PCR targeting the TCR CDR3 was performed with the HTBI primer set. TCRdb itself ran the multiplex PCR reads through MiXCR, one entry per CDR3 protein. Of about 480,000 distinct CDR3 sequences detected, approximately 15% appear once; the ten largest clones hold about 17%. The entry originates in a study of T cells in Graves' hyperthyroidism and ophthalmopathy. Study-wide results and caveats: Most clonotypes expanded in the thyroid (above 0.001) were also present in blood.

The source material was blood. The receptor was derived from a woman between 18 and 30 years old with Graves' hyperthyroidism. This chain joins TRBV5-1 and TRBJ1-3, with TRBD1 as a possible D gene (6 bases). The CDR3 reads CASSLGQVNSGNTIYF. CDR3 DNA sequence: TGCGCCAGCAGCTTGGGACAGGTGAACTCTGGAAACACCATATATTTT. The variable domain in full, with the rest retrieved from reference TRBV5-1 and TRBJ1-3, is KAGVTQTPRYLIKTRGQQVTLSCSPISGHRSVSWYQQTPGQGLQFLFEYFSETQRNKGNFPGRFSGRQFSNSRSEMNVSTLELGDSALYLCASSLGQVNSGNTIYFGEGSWLTVV.